What follows are 17 T cell receptor beta chains derived from one specimen sequenced in a study of T cells in Graves' hyperthyroidism and ophthalmopathy. Amplified TCR beta CDR3 regions came from RNA transcripts. Using the HTBI primer set, a first-round RT-PCR was run on the TCR CDR3. One entry per CDR3 protein, called by TCRdb with MiXCR from the multiplex PCR reads. The sample records under 650,000 distinct CDR3 sequences, about a sixth being singletons. Sequencing was performed on blood. Receptors originate from a woman aged 25 to 39 with Graves' hyperthyroidism.

This clonotype showed up many times. The gene calls are TRBV7-2 and TRBJ2-3; 7 nucleotides match TRBD2. Unmatched junction bases numbered 6, after V lost 3 bases and J lost 3 bases. Per the germline V gene, CDR1 is SGHTA and CDR2 is FQGNSA. The CDR3 extends over 15 amino acids. Written as DNA, the CDR3 is TGTGCCAGCAGCTTCCGGACTAGTGGAACAGATACGCAGTATTTT. It is translated as CASSFRTSGTDTQYF.

This clonotype was counted ten times or more. This chain joins TRBV11-2 and TRBJ2-1; D not certain. V dropped 3 bases and J dropped 4 bases, with 19 bases sitting between them. The CDR3 sequence is 17 residues long. Per the germline V gene, CDR1 is SGHAT and CDR2 is FQNNGV. The CDR3 nucleotides read TGTGCCAGCAGCTTGATAGCCCGGGCCGGCGGTTACAATGAGCAGTTCTTC. This sequence encodes CASSLIARAGGYNEQFF.

This clonotype showed up just a few times. This could be a read error, since a much larger clone is one nucleotide away. The V call is TRBV7-2, the J call TRBJ2-7; TRBD1 might be the D (5 bases). Germline values: CDR1 SGHTA, CDR2 FQGNSA. Trimming shortened V by 0 bases and J by 9 bases, and 18 bases separated the two germline ends. This CDR3 is 15 amino acids long. The CDR3 here is CASSLADDSARGQYF. CDR3 DNA sequence: TGTGCCAGCAGCTTAGCGGACGACAGTGCTCGCGGGCAGTACTTC.

This clonotype has just a few counts. The CDR3 DNA reads as TGTGCCAGCAGAATTCAGCACTCCTACGAGCAGTACTTC. It codes for CASRIQHSYEQYF. The chain carries TRBV28 and TRBJ2-7; D not certain. The germline V and J ends were trimmed by 6 bases and 0 bases, with 9 bases remaining between them. This CDR3 is built from 13 residues. The germline V gene encodes CDR1 MDHEN and CDR2 SYDVKM. Drawing the rest from reference TRBV28 and TRBJ2-7, the complete variable domain is DVKVTQSSRYLVKRTGEKVFLECVQDMDHENMFWYRQDPGLGLRLIYFSYDVKMKEKGDIPEGYSVSREKKERFSLILESASTNQTSMYLCASRIQHSYEQYFGPGTRLTVT.

This clonotype was seen repeatedly, ten times or more. The J gene is TRBJ2-5, the V gene TRBV7-8, with D perhaps matching TRBD1 (5 bases). V was shortened by 5 bases and J by 5 bases, with 15 bases between the two germline ends. The CDR3 loop spans 14 amino acids. CDR1 and CDR2 from the germline V gene are SGHVS and FQNEAQ. The CDR3 reads CASSDLGARETQYF. The CDR3 DNA follows: TGTGCCAGCAGCGACTTAGGGGCCCGGGAGACCCAGTACTTC.

This clonotype showed up just a few times. This chain uses TRBV2 with TRBJ1-1; possible D gene TRBD1, 5 bases. V lost 8 bases to trimming and J lost 7 bases, with 11 bases between them. The germline gives CDR1 SNHLY, CDR2 FYNNEI. CDR3 length: 11 amino acids. This CDR3 is CASQGIGEAFF. As DNA, the CDR3 is TGTGCCAGCCAGGGCATAGGTGAAGCTTTCTTT. The whole variable domain, filled in from reference TRBV2 and TRBJ1-1, reads EPEVTQTPSHQVTQMGQEVILRCVPISNHLYFYWYRQILGQKVEFLVSFYNNEISEKSEIFDDQFSVERPDGSNFTLKIRSTKLEDSAMYFCASQGIGEAFFGQGTRLTVV.

This clonotype was detected only a few times. V usage is TRBV6-1 and J usage is TRBJ2-6; no definite D call. This CDR3 has 13 amino acids. The germline V and J ends were trimmed by 5 bases and 1 base, with 3 bases remaining between them. Germline V lookup: CDR1 MNHNS, CDR2 SASEGT. The CDR3 loop reads CASSTSGANVLTF. In DNA, the CDR3 is TGTGCCAGCAGTACGTCTGGGGCCAACGTCCTGACTTTC.

The chain uses TRBV9 and TRBJ2-7; D ambiguous. This CDR3 spans 14 amino acids. Germline lookup yields CDR1 SGDLS and CDR2 YYNGEE. Between the trimmed V and J ends, which lost 4 bases and 0 bases, there was a span of 11 bases. The CDR3 bases are TGTGCCAGCAGCCCCCGGGCCTACTCCTACGAGCAGTACTTC. It specifies CASSPRAYSYEQYF.

The sample holds many counts of this clonotype. The V and J genes are TRBV12-3 or TRBV12-4 and TRBJ2-1; 10 positions agree with TRBD1. Trimming cost V 6 bases and J 0 bases; bases outside gene matches: 2. This CDR3 spans 15 amino acids. CDR3 sequence: CASRDRGGSYNEQFF. CDR3 DNA sequence: TGTGCCAGCAGGGACAGGGGGGGCTCCTACAATGAGCAGTTCTTC.

This clonotype showed up just a few times. The chain has TRBV27 and TRBJ1-5; D might be TRBD1 (5 bases). Germline V lookup: CDR1 MNHEY, CDR2 SMNVEV (reference sequence). V lost 7 bases and J lost 2, with 15 bases in between. The CDR3 has 15 residues. CDR3 sequence: CASTVTGLGNQPQHF. DNA for the CDR3: TGTGCCAGCACCGTAACAGGTCTGGGCAATCAGCCCCAGCATTTT.

The rearrangement links TRBV6-1 to TRBJ2-5; weak D call: TRBD1 (5 bases). The tail of the sequence fits TRBJ2-1 better, so the J call may be wrong. The CDR3 contains 13 residues. Per germline, CDR1 MNHNS and CDR2 SASEGT. The CDR3 DNA sequence: TGTGCCAGCAGGTCACAGGTAGACGAGACCCAGTTCTTC. This translates into CASRSQVDETQFF.

At least ten counts were recorded for this clonotype. The chain uses TRBV12-3 or TRBV12-4 and TRBJ2-1, with D uncertain. V was clipped by 3 bases and J by 8 bases, with 8 bases between them. The CDR3 sequence is 12 residues long. The DNA for the CDR3 is TGTGCCAGCAGTTTTGGGGTTCATGAGCAGTTCTTC. It is translated as CASSFGVHEQFF.

This clonotype was counted a few times. V is TRBV29-1 and J is TRBJ2-7, with D perhaps matching TRBD2 (6 bases). This CDR3 has 14 residues. Trimming shortened V by 4 bases and J by 0 bases, and 13 bases separated the two germline ends. From germline, CDR1 is SQVTM and CDR2 ANQGSEA. The DNA for the CDR3 is TGCAGCGTTGTAATCCGGGGAGGCTCCTACGAGCAGTACTTC. Translated: CSVVIRGGSYEQYF.

There are a few counts of this clonotype. The chain has TRBV30 and TRBJ1-5; D possibly corresponds to TRBD1 (5 bases). CDR1 is GTSNPN, CDR2 SVGIG, per germline (reference sequence). This CDR3 comprises 15 residues. The ends were cut back, 0 bases at V and 3 bases at J, with 12 bases in the middle. The CDR3: CAWSVGEYLNQPQHF. CDR3 DNA sequence: TGTGCCTGGAGTGTAGGGGAATATCTCAATCAGCCCCAGCATTTT.

This clonotype appeared a few times. The V and J genes are TRBV6-1 and TRBJ1-1; TRBD1 is a possible D gene (5 bases). The CDR3 contains 16 residues. Between the trimmed V and J ends, which lost 6 bases and 2 bases, there was a span of 19 bases. Germline-derived CDR1 and CDR2 are MNHNS and SASEGT. The CDR3 nucleotides are TGTGCCAGCAGCTTCTCCCGGTCAGGGATAAACACTGAAGCTTTCTTT. It is translated as CASSFSRSGINTEAFF.

This chain joins TRBV7-2 and TRBJ2-2; 7 bases fit TRBD2. CDR1 is SGHTA and CDR2 is FQGNSA in the germline V gene. The CDR3 sequence is 15 residues long. J was trimmed by 3 bases and V by 5 bases; bases with no gene match: 6. The CDR3 nucleotides read TGTGCCAGCAGCACCCAGGGAGGGGACACCGGGGAGCTGTTTTTT. The encoded protein is CASSTQGGDTGELFF.

The J gene is TRBJ2-7, the V gene TRBV28, with D possibly being TRBD1 or TRBD2 (5 bases each). Deletions cut 5 bases from V and 0 bases from J, with 14 bases between. The CDR3 spans 15 residues. Per germline, CDR1 MDHEN and CDR2 SYDVKM. The CDR3 region is CASSEAGTNSYEQYF. The DNA of the CDR3 is TGTGCCAGCAGTGAAGCCGGGACCAACTCCTACGAGCAGTACTTC.